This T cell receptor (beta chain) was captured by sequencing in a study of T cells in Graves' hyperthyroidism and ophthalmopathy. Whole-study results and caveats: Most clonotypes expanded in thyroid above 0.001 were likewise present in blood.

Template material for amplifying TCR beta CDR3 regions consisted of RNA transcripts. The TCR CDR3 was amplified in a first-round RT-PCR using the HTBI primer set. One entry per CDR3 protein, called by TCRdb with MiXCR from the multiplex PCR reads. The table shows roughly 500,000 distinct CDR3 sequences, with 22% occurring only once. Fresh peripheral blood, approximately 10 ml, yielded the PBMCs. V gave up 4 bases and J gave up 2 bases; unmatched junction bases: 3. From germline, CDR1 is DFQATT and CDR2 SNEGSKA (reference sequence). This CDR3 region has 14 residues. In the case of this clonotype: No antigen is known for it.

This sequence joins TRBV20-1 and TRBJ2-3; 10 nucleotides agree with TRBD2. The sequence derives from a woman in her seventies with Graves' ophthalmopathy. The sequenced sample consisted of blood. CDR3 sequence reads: CSAISGRSTDTQYF. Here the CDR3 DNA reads TGCAGTGCTATTAGCGGGAGGTCCACAGATACGCAGTATTTT.